The rows below give T cell receptor beta chains drawn from one sample of a study of PD-1 blockade in classical Hodgkin lymphoma. Sequenced by immunoSEQ multiplex PCR; TCRdb stores in-frame clones only, minus some. This sample has some 93,000 clones, with more than 70% found just once. The source was peripheral blood mononuclear cells (PBMCs), collected before the fourth cycle of nivolumab. All receptors come from a human donor with classical Hodgkin lymphoma. Each CDR3 is given with its conserved first and last residue. Fields, in order: clone size, V gene, J gene, D gene, CDR3 DNA, CDR3 protein. The D gene is left open where the match is weak. Size tells how often a clone was seen (once, few, many) or the class of an expanded clone, and some rows leave it out.

NA,TRBV27,TRBJ2-7,NA,TGTGCCACCAAGGGTGAGGGACGGGAGCAGTACTTC,CATKGEGREQYF
NA,TRBV15,TRBJ1-5,TRBD1,TGTGCCACCACCCAGGACAGGGGGAGCAATCAGCCCCAGCATTTT,CATTQDRGSNQPQHF
NA,TRBV28,TRBJ2-1,TRBD2,TGTGCCAGCAGTAGAACGGGACTAGCGGGAGGCCCCCACGAGCAGTTCTTC,CASSRTGLAGGPHEQFF
NA,TRBV7-9,TRBJ2-4,TRBD1,TGTGCCAGCAGCTTATTTGAGACAGGGCTAGCCAAAAACATTCAGTACTTC,CASSLFETGLAKNIQYF
NA,TRBV18,TRBJ1-3,TRBD1,TGTGCCAGCTCACCGGCAGGGCAGGGGGCGACGGGAAACACCATATATTTT,CASSPAGQGATGNTIYF
NA,TRBV7-3,TRBJ1-1,NA,TGTGCCAGCAGCTTCTATAACGGTCCTGACACTGAAGCTTTCTTT,CASSFYNGPDTEAFF
NA,TRBV6-5,TRBJ1-2,NA,TGTGCCAGCAGTTACGGATGGCAGGGGAGCTATGGCTACACCTTC,CASSYGWQGSYGYTF
many,TRBV19,TRBJ1-5,TRBD1,TGTGCCAGTAGTTTTCTGACAGGGTTTCCTCAGCCCCAGCATTTT,CASSFLTGFPQPQHF
few,TRBV30,TRBJ2-3,NA,TGTGCCTCCGACCCAGGGTTCAGCACAGATACGCAGTATTTT,CASDPGFSTDTQYF
few,TRBV12-5,TRBJ1-2,NA,TGTGCTAGTGGTTTGGTACTGGGGACCGCCTATGGCTACACCTTC,CASGLVLGTAYGYTF
NA,TRBV4-1,TRBJ2-1,NA,TGCGCCAGCAGCCAAGACGGGACTTGGGGGCTAGACAATGAGCAGTTCTTC,CASSQDGTWGLDNEQFF
NA,TRBV18,TRBJ1-3,NA,TGTGCCAGCTCAGGGGAAAACACCATATATTTT,CASSGENTIYF
NA,TRBV27,TRBJ2-7,TRBD1,TGTGCCAGCAGTTTCCTGGGACAGTCCGAGCAGTACTTC,CASSFLGQSEQYF
NA,TRBV9,TRBJ1-1,NA,TGTGCCAGCAGCTTACACCAGAACACTGAAGCTTTCTTT,CASSLHQNTEAFF
NA,TRBV6-5,TRBJ2-5,TRBD2,TGTGCCAGCAGATTCGCCGGGACTAGCCAAGAGACCCAGTACTTC,CASRFAGTSQETQYF
NA,TRBV7-8,TRBJ2-1,TRBD2,TGTGCCAGCAGCTTGAGACTAGCGGGGGGCGGTGGCGGGGACAATGAGCAGTTCTTC,CASSLRLAGGGGGDNEQFF
once,TRBV5-6,TRBJ1-2,TRBD1,TGTGCCAGCAGCTTTGGACAGGGCGGCTATGGCTACACCTTC,CASSFGQGGYGYTF
NA,TRBV6-1,TRBJ2-7,NA,TGTGCCAGCAGTGATGGATTACAGGCTTGGAGGGGCTACGAGCAGTACTTC,CASSDGLQAWRGYEQYF